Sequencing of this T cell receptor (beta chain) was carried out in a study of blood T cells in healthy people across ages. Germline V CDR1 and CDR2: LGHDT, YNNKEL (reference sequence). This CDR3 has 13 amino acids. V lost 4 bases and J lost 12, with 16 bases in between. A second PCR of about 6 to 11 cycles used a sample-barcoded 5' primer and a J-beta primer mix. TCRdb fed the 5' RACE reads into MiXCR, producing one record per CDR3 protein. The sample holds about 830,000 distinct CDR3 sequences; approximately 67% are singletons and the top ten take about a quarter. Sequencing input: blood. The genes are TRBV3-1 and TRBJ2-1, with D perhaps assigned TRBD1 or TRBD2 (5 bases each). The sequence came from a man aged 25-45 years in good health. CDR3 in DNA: TGTGCCAGCAGCCCTCTCGGGGCCCTTGGGCAGTTCTTC. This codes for CASSPLGALGQFF.